A selection of T cell receptor beta chains follows, all from one sample in a study of tumor and adjacent non-tumor tissue in lung cancer. MiXCR, applied by TCRdb to the multiplex PCR reads, yields one record per CDR3 protein. The sample records 45,000 to 65,000 distinct CDR3 sequences, 74% being singletons. Sequenced material: distant non-tumor lung tissue. These receptors originate from a woman aged 60-75 years with non-small cell lung cancer. Each CDR3 is given with its conserved first and last residue. Each record gives: CDR3 DNA, CDR3 protein, V gene, clone size, J gene, D gene. The D gene is left open where the match is weak. Size tells how often a clone was seen (once, few, many) or the class of an expanded clone, and some rows leave it out.

TGTGCCACAGGTCGGCAGAGGAACACTGAAGCTCTCTTT | CATGRQRNTEALF | TRBV6-5 | - | TRBJ1-1 | -
TGTTCCAGGAGTTACCCGTTCCGGGGGAACTCCTACAATGAGCAGTTCTTC | CSRSYPFRGNSYNEQFF | TRBV6-2/TRBV6-3 | - | TRBJ2-1 | -
TGCAGCGCGGCAGACAGGGGTACATTATACGGTTACACCTTC | CSAADRGTLYGYTF | TRBV29-1 | - | TRBJ1-2 | TRBD1
TGTGCCAGCAGCTTAGCTGAGGGGGGGGCAGGTGGCTACACCTTC | CASSLAEGGAGGYTF | TRBV7-8 | many | TRBJ1-2 | -
TGCGCCAACAGCCAAGATCAGGGTCAGCCCCACCATTTT | CANSQDQGQPHHF | TRBV4-1 | once | TRBJ1-5 | -
TGTGCCAGGAGTACCCAGGGAGAGGGAGAGACCCAGTACTTC | CARSTQGEGETQYF | TRBV6-5 | - | TRBJ2-5 | -
TGTGCCAGCATGGCCATAGTGGGGGCGTTCTTC | CASMAIVGAFF | TRBV6-1 | - | TRBJ2-1 | -
TGTACTAGCAGCGCCTGGACAGGGGTGAACACCGGGGAGCTCTTTTTT | CTSSAWTGVNTGELFF | TRBV11-1 | - | TRBJ2-2 | TRBD1
TGTGCCAGCACCTTACCGACAGGGCGCTACGAGCAGTACTTC | CASTLPTGRYEQYF | TRBV11-2 | - | TRBJ2-7 | TRBD1
TGCAGTGCTAGACTCCAAGGGGGATCATCCTACAATGAGCAGTTCTTC | CSARLQGGSSYNEQFF | TRBV20-1 | many | TRBJ2-1 | -
TGTGCCAGCAGCGAATATGGACAGGGGAACTATGGCTACACCTTC | CASSEYGQGNYGYTF | TRBV6-1 | - | TRBJ1-2 | TRBD1
TGTGCCAGCAGTCGCCCTGTGACAGGGAGGTCTGGGGCCAACGTCCTGACTTTC | CASSRPVTGRSGANVLTF | TRBV5-4 | - | TRBJ2-6 | -
TGCAGCGTTCGTGATGGGAGGTCGTACACTGAAGCTTTCTTT | CSVRDGRSYTEAFF | TRBV29-1 | - | TRBJ1-1 | -
TGTGCCAGCAGAGGTGCAGGGGTTAGCACTGAAGCTTTCTTC | CASRGAGVSTEAFF | TRBV28 | - | TRBJ1-1 | -
TGCAGCGTTGGACTAGTGGGAGGAAGTAACGAGCAGTACTTC | CSVGLVGGSNEQYF | TRBV29-1 | - | TRBJ2-7 | -
TGTGCCAGCAGCTTACCCAGCGGAGCAGATACGCAGTATTTT | CASSLPSGADTQYF | TRBV7-9 | many | TRBJ2-3 | -
TGTGCCAGCAGCTCGGCAGGGACGGGAGGCGGGACCCAGTACTTC | CASSSAGTGGGTQYF | TRBV11-2 | few | TRBJ2-5 | TRBD2
TGTGCCAGCAGTTTGCGGCATGTGAATTCACCCCTCCCCTTT | CASSLRHVNSPLPF | TRBV12-3/TRBV12-4 | - | TRBJ1-6 | -
TGTGCCAGCAGCGTGGGCGGGGAATCGCCCCTCCACTTT | CASSVGGESPLHF | TRBV11-2 | - | TRBJ1-6 | -
TGTGCCACCAGTCGGAGACTCCAGGGGCTTGAAGTTTTCTTT | CATSRRLQGLEVFF | TRBV12-3/TRBV12-4 | - | TRBJ1-1 | -
TGTGCCAGCAGGACGCCGGGGACCGACCGTGGCTACACCTTC | CASRTPGTDRGYTF | TRBV28 | - | TRBJ1-2 | -
TGTGCCAGTATCCGGCTGTTAGGACAGGGGAACACTGAAGCTTTCTTT | CASIRLLGQGNTEAFF | TRBV5-4 | - | TRBJ1-1 | TRBD1
TGTGTCAGCAGCTTGAAGAGCGGGGGGCTCACAGATACGCACTATTTT | CVSSLKSGGLTDTHYF | TRBV5-4 | - | TRBJ2-3 | TRBD2
TGCGCCAGGAGCCAGGGTACAGGGGAAATGAACACCGGGAAGCTGTTTTTT | CARSQGTGEMNTGKLFF | TRBV4-3 | - | TRBJ2-2 | TRBD1
TGTGCCAGCCGTATAGCTCCCACCGGGGAGCTGTTTTTT | CASRIAPTGELFF | TRBV6-1 | - | TRBJ2-2 | -
TGTGCCAGTAGTAAGGACAGGGAGCAGGGAAGTGAGCAGTTCTTC | CASSKDREQGSEQFF | TRBV19 | many | TRBJ2-1 | TRBD1